The source of this T cell receptor (beta chain) is a study of blood T cells in healthy people across ages. The V end was cut by 1 base, the J end by 6 bases, with 11 bases between. CDR3 length: 14 residues. Germline CDR1 is SGHTA and CDR2 is FQGNSA. Study-level results: Age advanced and TCR beta diversity per million T cells fell, roughly linearly.

For the second PCR, which ran for about 7 to 11 cycles, a sample-barcoded 5' primer and a J-beta primer mix were used. TCRdb used MiXCR to reprocess the 5' RACE reads, holding one entry per CDR3 protein. The table includes about 1.8 million distinct CDR3 sequences, roughly 49% detected once. On this clonotype itself: The antigen is unknown.

This clonotype was obtained from a woman in her forties in good health. The sequenced sample consisted of blood. The chain links TRBV7-2 to TRBJ2-3; D gene uncertain. DNA of the CDR3: TGTGCCAGCAGCTTAGGCCTCTGGCGGGATACGCAGTATTTT. It encodes CASSLGLWRDTQYF.